The 20 T cell receptor delta chains in this list originate from one sample, sequenced in a study of γδ T cells in repeated Plasmodium falciparum infection (dated by TCRdb to the early 2020s). Vgamma9/Vdelta2+ and Vdelta2-negative gammadelta T cell populations were flow-sorted from peripheral blood mononuclear cells for bulk TCR repertoire analysis. The method behind the library was multiplex PCR. Sequencer: Illumina MiSeq. TCRdb called clones from the public reads with CATT, and repeated DNA sequences were later combined into one row. This sample holds over 45,000 delta-chain clones; 1.6% were observed only once. Clones ranked in the top ten supply about 8.3% of the sample. Sequencing was performed on gamma-delta T cells from blood. The receptors were sampled from a pool of human donors (malaria-infected and uninfected, not separated).

This clone appeared a few times. TCRdb records a much larger clone's protein for this DNA, with a difference at residue 11 that likely arises from a read error; the protein given is the translation of the DNA. The chain carries TRDV1 and TRDJ1; no clear D. The CDR3 length is 20 residues. Per the germline V gene, CDR1 is TSWWSYY and CDR2 is QGS. V gave up 1 base and J gave up 2 bases, with 26 bases separating them. CDR3 nucleotides: TGTGCTCTTGGGGAACCCCTCTTCGGTGTGGGACCGTTTTGGACCGATAAACTCATCTTT. Translation gives CALGEPLFGVGPFWTDKLIF.

This clone occurred a few times. For this DNA, TCRdb reports the protein of a much larger clone, which diverges at residue 5, most likely from a read error; the protein presented here is translated directly from the DNA. CDR3 protein: CACDKAFPRGGTGDTDKLIF. The CDR3 DNA follows: TGTGCCTGTGACAAAGCCTTCCCTCGCGGGGGTACTGGGGACACCGATAAACTCATCTTT. This chain uses TRDV2 with TRDJ1, with D maybe TRDD3 (7 bases). Germline matching of the DNA provided the J gene here, since TCRdb leaves it blank. Between the trimmed V and J ends, which lost 2 bases and 0 bases, there was a span of 27 bases. The CDR3 runs to 20 residues. Per the germline V gene, CDR1 is GEAIGNYY and CDR2 is EKD.

This clone has just a few counts. TCRdb has a much larger clone's protein, which differs at residue 5 from the translation of this DNA, likely because of a read error; what is shown is the protein translated from the DNA. This chain uses TRDV1 with TRDJ1; D remains unclear. The J gene comes from matching the DNA to germline here; TCRdb lacks it. CDR3 length: 21 amino acids. V was shortened by 4 bases and J by 0 bases, with 30 bases between the two germline ends. Germline CDR1 TSWWSYY, CDR2 QGS. Written as DNA, the CDR3 is TGTGCTCTTGGGGGAGGCCTCTCCCCATCGAGTATCCCGCTGTACACCGATAAACTCATCTTT. As protein: CALGGGLSPSSIPLYTDKLIF.

This clone showed up just a few times. TCRdb shows a much larger clone's protein in place of this DNA's translation, and the two differ at residue 6, likely through a read error; the protein shown is translated from the DNA. This chain joins TRDV1 and TRDJ1; 11 bases match TRDD3. The CDR3 is 22 amino acids. Losses at the gene ends were 3 bases for V and 4 bases for J; bases not matched to a gene: 25. Germline assignment: CDR1 TSWWSYY and CDR2 QGS. The CDR3 coding sequence is TGTGCTCTTGGGGACTTCCCTCCTAAAGGGGATGGGGGATACGGGAAAGGCGATAAACTCATCTTT. This encodes CALGDFPPKGDGGYGKGDKLIF.

Turning to this clone: A far larger clone is one nucleotide away, so this likely arose from a read error. Other DNA sequences in the same sample also yield this CDR3. The J gene has no call, while the V gene is TRDV1; no check of the table's D call, TRDD3, against the DNA was made. CDR1 and CDR2 (germline): TSWWSYY, QGS. The CDR3 sequence is 16 residues long. The CDR3 DNA is TGTGCTCTTGGGCAGCCTTGGGCGCGGAGGAACGATAAGCTCATCTTT. The encoded protein is CALGQPWARRNDKLIF.

This clone came up a few times. TCRdb's protein for this DNA is that of a much larger clone and differs from the translation at residue 2, likely a read error; the protein shown is the DNA translation. The chain is built from TRDV1 and TRDJ1; 9 nucleotides line up with TRDD3. CDR1 TSWWSYY and CDR2 QGS come from the germline V gene. This CDR3 comprises 17 residues. In DNA form, the CDR3 reads TGTTCTCTTGGGGAACAACTCCTACGGTCTGGGGGATCGCGTCTCATCTTT. This gives the protein CSLGEQLLRSGGSRLIF.

This clone appeared a few times. The protein TCRdb lists belongs to a much larger clone and differs from this DNA's translation at residue 12, which points to a read error; the protein shown is made from the DNA. The CDR3 DNA reads as TGTGCTCTTGGGGAACCCCCTTTCCTAGCGAAAAGCGATAAACTCATCTTT. This sequence encodes CALGEPPFLAKSDKLIF. The chain links TRDV1 to TRDJ1; perhaps TRDD2 as D (6 bases). This CDR3 is built from 17 residues. The germline V and J ends were trimmed by 1 base and 4 bases, with 19 bases remaining between them. CDR1 TSWWSYY and CDR2 QGS come from the germline V gene.

Ten or more counts support this clone. A much more abundant neighbour one base away suggests this may be a read error. Other DNA sequences of this sample code for an identical CDR3. The V and J genes are TRDV1 and TRDJ1; tentative D call: TRDD3 (6 bases). The CDR3 is 19 residues long. Germline V gene sequence: CDR1 TSWWSYY, CDR2 QGS. CDR3 sequence: CALGEQGPGLLGLVDKLIF. The CDR3 bases are TGTGCTCTCGGGGAACAGGGTCCCGGCCTACTGGGTTTAGTCGATAAACTCATCTTT.

Details on this clone: A far larger clone is a single base away, which makes a read error likely. Other DNA variants within this sample encode the same CDR3. J gene calling gave no result, while the V gene is TRDV2; the table names TRDD3, a call not compared with the DNA. The CDR3 has 19 amino acids. Germline V gives CDR1 GEAIGNYY, CDR2 EKD. The CDR3 DNA reads TGTGCCTGTGATCCTCTTCAATCCGTTGGATACTTAAACACCGATAAGCTCATCTTT. Encoded protein: CACDPLQSVGYLNTDKLIF.

Of note for this clone: A far more abundant clone sits one base away, making this likely a read error. This CDR3 is also generated by other DNA sequences in the sample. This rearrangement joins TRDV2 to TRDJ1, with 11 bases matching TRDD3. TCRdb is silent on the J gene; assignment here came from matching the DNA to germline. J lost 0 bases, V lost 7 bases, and 33 bases had no gene match. Germline assignment: CDR1 GEAIGNYY and CDR2 EKD. This CDR3 is built from 24 residues. CDR3 in DNA: TGTGCCTGCGACCTCTTATCTCGACAACCACGAGCTGGGGGATACTCGCCGTACACCGATAAACTCATCTTT. As protein: CACDLLSRQPRAGGYSPYTDKLIF.

V usage is TRDV2 and J usage is TRDJ1, with 10 nucleotides matching TRDD3. Here the J gene was assigned by germline matching of the DNA, as TCRdb has none. V dropped 1 base and J dropped 0; count of bases not matched to a gene: 7. The CDR3 spans 17 residues. CDR1 and CDR2 (germline): GEAIGNYY, EKD. The CDR3 DNA is TGTGCCTGTGACACATTGGGGGATACTGAGTACACCGATAAACTCATCTTT. This encodes CACDTLGDTEYTDKLIF.

This clone was detected only a few times. This probably arose from a read error, given a far larger clone one base away. This specimen includes other DNA sequences encoding the same CDR3. The J gene is TRDJ1, the V gene TRDV2; maybe TRDD3 (6 bases). The J gene, left out of TCRdb, was set here by checking the DNA against germline. The ends were cut back, 2 bases at V and 0 bases at J, with 15 bases in the middle. Per germline, CDR1 GEAIGNYY and CDR2 EKD. The CDR3 is made up of 16 amino acids. The CDR3 coding sequence is TGTGCCTGTGACAGACTAGGGGATGCGTACACCGATAAACTCATCTTT. It codes for CACDRLGDAYTDKLIF.

This clone has only a few counts. The mismatch at residue 3 between this DNA's translation and the TCRdb protein of a much larger clone likely reflects a read error; the protein shown is translated from the DNA. This rearrangement joins TRDV1 to TRDJ1; 10 bases fit TRDD3. The germline CDR1 and CDR2 sequences are TSWWSYY and QGS. This CDR3 region has 21 residues. CDR3 nucleotide sequence: TGTGCTCCTGGGGAAGCCGACCGGCCCTTCCATTGTACTGGGGGATCCGATAAACTCATCTTT. As protein: CAPGEADRPFHCTGGSDKLIF.

Remarks on this clone: This DNA's translation and the protein TCRdb lists, from a much larger clone, do not match at residue 21, likely due to a read error; the protein shown is translated from the DNA. This sample includes further DNA sequences coding for the same CDR3. This chain links TRDV1 with TRDJ1; 8 bases are a match to TRDD2. TCRdb gives no J gene; it was assigned here by matching the DNA to germline. The germline V gene has CDR1 TSWWSYY and CDR2 QGS. Trimming took 3 bases from V and 7 from J; bases not matched to a gene: 40. The CDR3 runs 25 residues. The CDR3 nucleotides are TGTGCTCTTGGGGACATAGCTACTTCCTACGGTGGTGTTGGGATAGACCCCTTTGGTGGTACTAAACTCATCTTT. This codes for CALGDIATSYGGVGIDPFGGTKLIF.

This clone was counted a few times. The protein TCRdb gives is from a much larger clone and does not agree with this DNA's translation at residue 14, likely a read error; the protein shown here comes from the DNA. No J gene call was made, and the V gene is TRDV1. Germline assignment: CDR1 TSWWSYY and CDR2 QGS. CDR3 length: 16 amino acids. CDR3: CALGLLSAAPSFKPIF. Written as DNA, the CDR3 is TGTGCTCTTGGGTTACTCTCCGCCGCGCCGTCGTTCAAACCCATCTTT.

At least ten counts were recorded for this clone. The chain carries TRDV2 and TRDJ1; 9 nucleotides align to TRDD3. With V trimmed by 4 bases and J by 0 bases, 29 bases remained unmatched. The CDR3 is 23 amino acids. Germline-derived CDR1 and CDR2 are GEAIGNYY and EKD. The CDR3 region is CACDTIPLRTGGPGEPYTDKLIF. The CDR3 bases are TGTGCCTGTGATACCATACCTTTAAGAACTGGGGGACCCGGGGAACCGTACACCGATAAACTCATCTTT.

This clone has at least ten counts. This clone may be a read error of a much larger clone one base away. Additional DNA sequences in this sample encode the identical CDR3. The gene calls are TRDV2 and TRDJ1, with 8 bases fitting TRDD3. Germline loops: CDR1 GEAIGNYY, CDR2 EKD. This CDR3 is 15 amino acids long. The CDR3 DNA follows: TGTGCCTGTGACGCCTTACTGGGGGGGACCGATAAACTTATCTTT. This translates into CACDALLGGTDKLIF.

As to this clone: TCRdb's protein, taken from a much larger clone, differs from this DNA's translation at residue 5, likely owing to a read error; the protein displayed comes from the DNA. The chain links TRDV1 to TRDJ1; 12 nucleotides agree with TRDD3. TCRdb does not report a J gene; here it was assigned by matching the DNA to germline references. CDR1 and CDR2 from the germline V gene are TSWWSYY and QGS. V trimming: 4 bases; J trimming: 2 bases; junction bases outside the gene matches: 26. The CDR3 is 23 residues long. CDR3 in DNA: TGTGCTCTTGGGGGACTCCATCACCTCACTGGGGGATACCCCTACTCCCCAACCGATAAACTCATCTTT. Translating it yields CALGGLHHLTGGYPYSPTDKLIF.

The sample holds many counts of this clone. V gene TRDV2 combines with J gene TRDJ1; 9 positions agree with TRDD3. The J gene is not listed in TCRdb, so it was assigned here from a DNA match to germline. The CDR3 is made up of 23 amino acids. CDR1 and CDR2 (germline): GEAIGNYY, EKD. Unmatched junction bases numbered 26, after V lost 1 base and J lost 0 bases. CDR3 nucleotides: TGTGCCTGTGACACGGTCCGGGGGATACCCGCTCCCGGTGTGATACCTTACACCGATAAACTCATCTTT. This gives the protein CACDTVRGIPAPGVIPYTDKLIF.

In the case of this clone: TCRdb's listed protein matches a much larger clone and diverges from this DNA's translation at residue 3, likely through a read error; the protein shown comes from the DNA. The chain combines TRDV1 with TRDJ1; tentative D call: TRDD3 (6 bases). TCRdb gives no J gene; it was assigned here by matching the DNA to germline. CDR3 length equals 19 residues. Germline loops: CDR1 TSWWSYY, CDR2 QGS. CDR3 bases: TGTGCTCCTGGGGAAATCTTCCCCCGATTGGGGCTGGACACCGATAAACTCATCTTT. Encoded protein: CAPGEIFPRLGLDTDKLIF.